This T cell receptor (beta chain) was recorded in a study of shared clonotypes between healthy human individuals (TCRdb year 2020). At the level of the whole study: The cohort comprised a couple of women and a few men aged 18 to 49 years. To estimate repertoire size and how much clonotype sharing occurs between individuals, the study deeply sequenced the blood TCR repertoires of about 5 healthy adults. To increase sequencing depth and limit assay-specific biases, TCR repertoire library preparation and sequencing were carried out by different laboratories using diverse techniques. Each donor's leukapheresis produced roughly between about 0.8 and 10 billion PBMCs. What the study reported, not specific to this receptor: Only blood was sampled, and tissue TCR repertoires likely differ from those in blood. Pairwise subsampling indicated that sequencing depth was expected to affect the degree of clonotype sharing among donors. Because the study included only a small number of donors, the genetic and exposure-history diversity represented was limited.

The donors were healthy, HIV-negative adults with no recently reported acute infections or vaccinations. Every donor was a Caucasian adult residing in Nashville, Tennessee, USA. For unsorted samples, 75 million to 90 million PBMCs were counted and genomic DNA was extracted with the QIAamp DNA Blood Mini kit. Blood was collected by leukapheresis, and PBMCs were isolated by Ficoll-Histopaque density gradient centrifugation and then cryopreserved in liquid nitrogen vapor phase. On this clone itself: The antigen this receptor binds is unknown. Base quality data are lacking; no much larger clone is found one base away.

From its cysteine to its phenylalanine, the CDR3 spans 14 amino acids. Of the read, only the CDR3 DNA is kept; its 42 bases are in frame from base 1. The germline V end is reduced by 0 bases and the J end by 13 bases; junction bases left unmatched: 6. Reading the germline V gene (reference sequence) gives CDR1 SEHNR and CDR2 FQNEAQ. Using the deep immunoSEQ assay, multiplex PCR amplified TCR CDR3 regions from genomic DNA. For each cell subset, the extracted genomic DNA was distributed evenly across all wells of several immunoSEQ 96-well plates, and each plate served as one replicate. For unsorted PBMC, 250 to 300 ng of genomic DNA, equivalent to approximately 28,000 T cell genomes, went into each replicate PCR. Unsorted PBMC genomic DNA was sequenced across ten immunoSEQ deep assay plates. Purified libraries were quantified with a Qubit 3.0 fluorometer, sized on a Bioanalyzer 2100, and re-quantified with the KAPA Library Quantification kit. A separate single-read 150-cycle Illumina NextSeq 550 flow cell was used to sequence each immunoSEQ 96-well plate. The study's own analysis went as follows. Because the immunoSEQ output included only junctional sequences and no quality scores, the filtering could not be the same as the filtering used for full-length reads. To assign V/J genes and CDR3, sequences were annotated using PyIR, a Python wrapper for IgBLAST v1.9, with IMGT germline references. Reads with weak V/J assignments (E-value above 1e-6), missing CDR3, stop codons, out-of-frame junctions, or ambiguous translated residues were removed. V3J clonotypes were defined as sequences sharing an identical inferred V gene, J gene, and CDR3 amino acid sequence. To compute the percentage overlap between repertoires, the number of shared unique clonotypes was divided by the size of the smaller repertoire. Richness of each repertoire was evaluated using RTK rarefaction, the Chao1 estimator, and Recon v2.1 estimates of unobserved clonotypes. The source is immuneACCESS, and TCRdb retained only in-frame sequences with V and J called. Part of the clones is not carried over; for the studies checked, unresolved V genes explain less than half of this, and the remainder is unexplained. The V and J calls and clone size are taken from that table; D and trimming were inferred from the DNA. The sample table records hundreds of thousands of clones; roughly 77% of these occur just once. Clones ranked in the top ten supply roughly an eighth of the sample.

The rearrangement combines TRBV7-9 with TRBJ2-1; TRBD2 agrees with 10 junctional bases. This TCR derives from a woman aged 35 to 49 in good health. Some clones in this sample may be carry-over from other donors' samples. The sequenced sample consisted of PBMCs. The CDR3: CASSLAASGGTQFF. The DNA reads TGTGCCAGCAGCTTAGCGGCTAGCGGGGGAACCCAGTTCTTC.